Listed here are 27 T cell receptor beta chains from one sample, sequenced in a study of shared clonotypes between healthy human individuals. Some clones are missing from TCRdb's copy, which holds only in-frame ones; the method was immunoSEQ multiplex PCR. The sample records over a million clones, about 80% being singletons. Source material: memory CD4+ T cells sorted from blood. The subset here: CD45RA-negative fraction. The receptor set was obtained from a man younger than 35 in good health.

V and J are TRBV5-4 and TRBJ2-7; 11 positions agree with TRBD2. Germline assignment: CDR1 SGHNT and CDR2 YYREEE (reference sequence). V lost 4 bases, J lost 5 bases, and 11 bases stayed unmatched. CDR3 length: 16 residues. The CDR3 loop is CASSGATSGIFDEQYF. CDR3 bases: TGTGCCAGCAGCGGTGCGACTAGCGGGATATTCGACGAGCAGTACTTC.

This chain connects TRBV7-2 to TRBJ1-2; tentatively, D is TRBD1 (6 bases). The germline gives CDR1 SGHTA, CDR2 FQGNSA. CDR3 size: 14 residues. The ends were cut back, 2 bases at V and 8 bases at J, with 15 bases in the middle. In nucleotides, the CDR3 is TGTGCCAGCAGCTTAACACCGGGGGGCAGGGGCTACACCTTC. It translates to CASSLTPGGRGYTF.

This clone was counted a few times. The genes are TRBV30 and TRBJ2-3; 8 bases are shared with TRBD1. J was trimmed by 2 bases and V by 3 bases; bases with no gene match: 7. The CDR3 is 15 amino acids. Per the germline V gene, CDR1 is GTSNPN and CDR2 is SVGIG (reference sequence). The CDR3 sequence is CAWRVRGRLTDTQYF. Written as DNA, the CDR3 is TGTGCCTGGAGGGTCAGGGGGCGCCTCACAGATACGCAGTATTTT.

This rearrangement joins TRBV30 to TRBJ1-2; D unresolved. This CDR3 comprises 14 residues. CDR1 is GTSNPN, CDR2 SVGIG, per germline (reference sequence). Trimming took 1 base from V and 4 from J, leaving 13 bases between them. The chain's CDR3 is CAWSAGFPGYGYTF. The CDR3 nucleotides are TGTGCCTGGAGTGCGGGGTTTCCAGGCTATGGCTACACCTTC.

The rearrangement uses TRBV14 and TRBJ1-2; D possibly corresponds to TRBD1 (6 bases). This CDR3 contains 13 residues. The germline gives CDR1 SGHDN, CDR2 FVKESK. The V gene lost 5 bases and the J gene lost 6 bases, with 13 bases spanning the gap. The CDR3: CASSVRDNHGYTF. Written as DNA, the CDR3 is TGTGCCAGCAGCGTCCGGGACAACCATGGCTACACCTTC.

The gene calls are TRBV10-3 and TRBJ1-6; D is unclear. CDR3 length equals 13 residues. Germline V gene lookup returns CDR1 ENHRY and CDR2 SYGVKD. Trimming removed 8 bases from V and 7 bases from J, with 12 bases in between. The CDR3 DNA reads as TGTGCCATCCACCCAGGTGCGAATTCACCCCTCCACTTT. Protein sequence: CAIHPGANSPLHF.

Here the CDR3 reads CALRSGGAGEKLFF. The CDR3 DNA reads TGTGCCTTGCGGTCAGGGGGGGCAGGTGAAAAACTGTTTTTT. The chain employs TRBV30 and TRBJ1-4; 7 positions agree with TRBD1. V was pared by 7 bases and J by 7 bases, with 12 bases of the junction left unmatched. Germline values: CDR1 GTSNPN, CDR2 SVGIG (reference sequence). The CDR3 runs 14 residues.

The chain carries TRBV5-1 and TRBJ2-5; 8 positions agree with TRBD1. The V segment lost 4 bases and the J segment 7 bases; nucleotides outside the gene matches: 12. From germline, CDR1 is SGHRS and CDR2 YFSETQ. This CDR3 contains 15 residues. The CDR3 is CASSTGGQVPGTQYF. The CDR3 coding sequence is TGCGCCAGCAGCACCGGGGGACAGGTGCCGGGGACCCAGTACTTC. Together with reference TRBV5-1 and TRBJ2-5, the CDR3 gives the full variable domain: KAGVTQTPRYLIKTRGQQVTLSCSPISGHRSVSWYQQTPGQGLQFLFEYFSETQRNKGNFPGRFSGRQFSNSRSEMNVSTLELGDSALYLCASSTGGQVPGTQYFGPGTRLLVL.

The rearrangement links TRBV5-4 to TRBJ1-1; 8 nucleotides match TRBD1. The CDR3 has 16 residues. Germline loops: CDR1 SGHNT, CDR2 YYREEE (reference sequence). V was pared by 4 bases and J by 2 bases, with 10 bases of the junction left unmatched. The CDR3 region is CASSRTGRGVNTEAFF. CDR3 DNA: TGTGCCAGCAGCCGGACAGGGCGGGGAGTTAACACTGAAGCTTTCTTT.

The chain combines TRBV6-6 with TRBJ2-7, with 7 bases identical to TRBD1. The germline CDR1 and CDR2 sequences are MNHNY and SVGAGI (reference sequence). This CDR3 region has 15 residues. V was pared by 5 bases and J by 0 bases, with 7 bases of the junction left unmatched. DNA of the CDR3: TGTGCCAGCAGTACCTGGGGACAGCTCTCCTACGAGCAGTACTTC. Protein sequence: CASSTWGQLSYEQYF.

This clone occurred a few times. CDR3 sequence reads: CASSEPHLEQYF. CDR3 bases: TGTGCCAGCAGTGAGCCCCACCTCGAGCAGTACTTC. The gene calls are TRBV6-1 and TRBJ2-7, with D unclear. Trimming stripped 3 bases from V and 6 bases from J, with 9 bases between. The germline V gene encodes CDR1 MNHNS and CDR2 SASEGT. The CDR3 has 12 residues.

The CDR3 DNA follows: TGTGCCTGGAGTCCTTGGGGGGCGGACTATGGCTACACCTTC. It codes for CAWSPWGADYGYTF. This sequence joins TRBV30 and TRBJ1-2; possible D gene TRBD1, 6 bases. Trimming cost V 2 bases and J 3 bases, with 13 bases left between them. Germline V lookup: CDR1 GTSNPN, CDR2 SVGIG (reference sequence). The CDR3 is 14 residues long.

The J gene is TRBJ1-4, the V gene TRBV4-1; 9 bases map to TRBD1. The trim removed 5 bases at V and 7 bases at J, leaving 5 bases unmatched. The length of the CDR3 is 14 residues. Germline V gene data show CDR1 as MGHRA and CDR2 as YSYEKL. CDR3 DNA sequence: TGCGCCAGCAGCTACAGGGGGCAGAGTGAAAAACTGTTTTTT. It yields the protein CASSYRGQSEKLFF.

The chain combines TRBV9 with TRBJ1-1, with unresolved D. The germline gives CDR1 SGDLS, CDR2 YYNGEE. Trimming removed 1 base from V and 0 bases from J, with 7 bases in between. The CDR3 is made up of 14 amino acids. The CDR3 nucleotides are TGTGCCAGCAGCGTATCCGCATTGAACACTGAAGCTTTCTTT. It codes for CASSVSALNTEAFF. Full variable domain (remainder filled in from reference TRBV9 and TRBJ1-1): DSGVTQTPKHLITATGQRVTLRCSPRSGDLSVYWYQQSLDQGLQFLIQYYNGEERAKGNILERFSAQQFPDLHSELNLSSLELGDSALYFCASSVSALNTEAFFGQGTRLTVV.

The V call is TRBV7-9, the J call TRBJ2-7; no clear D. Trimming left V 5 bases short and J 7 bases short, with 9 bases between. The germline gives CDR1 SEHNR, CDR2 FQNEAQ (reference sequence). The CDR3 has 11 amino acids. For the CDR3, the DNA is TGTGCCAGCAGCGCCGACGTAGAGCAGTACTTC. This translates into CASSADVEQYF.

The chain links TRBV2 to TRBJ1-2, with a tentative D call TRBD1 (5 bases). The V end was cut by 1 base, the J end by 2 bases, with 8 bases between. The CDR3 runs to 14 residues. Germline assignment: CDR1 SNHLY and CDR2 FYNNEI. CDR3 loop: CASSEGGRNYGYTF. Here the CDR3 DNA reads TGTGCCAGCAGTGAAGGGGGCAGGAACTATGGCTACACCTTC. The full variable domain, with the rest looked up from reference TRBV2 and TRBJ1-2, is EPEVTQTPSHQVTQMGQEVILRCVPISNHLYFYWYRQILGQKVEFLVSFYNNEISEKSEIFDDQFSVERPDGSNFTLKIRSTKLEDSAMYFCASSEGGRNYGYTFGSGTRLTVV.

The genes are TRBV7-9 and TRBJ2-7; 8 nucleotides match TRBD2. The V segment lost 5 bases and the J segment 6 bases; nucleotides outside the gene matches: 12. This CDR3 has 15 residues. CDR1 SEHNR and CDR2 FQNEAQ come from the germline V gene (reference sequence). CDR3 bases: TGTGCCAGCAGCCCACCCGGGACTAGAAGTTCCGAGCAGTACTTC. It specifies CASSPPGTRSSEQYF.

CDR3 sequence reads: CASSIGQNTEAFF. The CDR3 DNA is TGTGCCAGCAGCATTGGACAGAACACTGAAGCTTTCTTT. J is TRBJ1-1 and V is TRBV11-2; D is possibly TRBD1 (5 bases). The germline gives CDR1 SGHAT, CDR2 FQNNGV. V was cut by 5 bases and J by 1 base, with 8 bases left in between. The CDR3 totals 13 residues. The whole variable domain, filled in from reference TRBV11-2 and TRBJ1-1, reads EAGVAQSPRYKIIEKRQSVAFWCNPISGHATLYWYQQILGQGPKLLIQFQNNGVVDDSQLPKDRFSAERLKGVDSTLKIQPAKLEDSAVYLCASSIGQNTEAFFGQGTRLTVV.

CDR3 in amino acids: CASSLEGARANSPLHF. The CDR3 nucleotides are TGTGCCAGCAGCTTGGAAGGCGCCAGGGCAAATTCACCCCTCCACTTT. The gene calls are TRBV5-6 and TRBJ1-6; perhaps TRBD1 as D (5 bases). V lost 0 bases, J lost 7 bases, and 14 bases lay in between. Per germline, CDR1 SGHDT and CDR2 YYEEEE. This CDR3 has 16 residues.

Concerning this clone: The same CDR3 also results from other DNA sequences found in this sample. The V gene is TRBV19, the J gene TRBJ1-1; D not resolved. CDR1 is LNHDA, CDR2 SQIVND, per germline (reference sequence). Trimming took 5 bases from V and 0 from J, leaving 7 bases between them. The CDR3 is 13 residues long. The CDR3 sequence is CASSSGLNTEAFF. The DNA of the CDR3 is TGTGCCAGTAGTTCGGGTTTGAACACTGAAGCTTTCTTT.

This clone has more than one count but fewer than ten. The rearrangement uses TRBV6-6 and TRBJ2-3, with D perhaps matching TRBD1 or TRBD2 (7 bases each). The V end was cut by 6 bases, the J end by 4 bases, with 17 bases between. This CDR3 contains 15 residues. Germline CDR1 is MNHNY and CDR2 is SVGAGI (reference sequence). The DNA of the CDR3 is TGTGCCAGCAGCCCGAGGGGAGGGGGCGCAGATACGCAGTATTTT. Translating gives CASSPRGGGADTQYF.

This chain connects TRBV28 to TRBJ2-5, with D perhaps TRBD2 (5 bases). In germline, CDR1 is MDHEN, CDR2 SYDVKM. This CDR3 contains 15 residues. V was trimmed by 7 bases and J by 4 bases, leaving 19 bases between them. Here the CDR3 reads CASTLRGRLAETQYF. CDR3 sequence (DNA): TGTGCCAGCACCCTTCGCGGGCGGCTAGCAGAGACCCAGTACTTC.

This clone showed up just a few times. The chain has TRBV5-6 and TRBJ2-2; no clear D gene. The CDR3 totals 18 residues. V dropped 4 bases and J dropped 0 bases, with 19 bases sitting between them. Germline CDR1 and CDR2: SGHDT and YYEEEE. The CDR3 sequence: CASSRDHQVNANTGELFF. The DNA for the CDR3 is TGTGCCAGCAGCCGCGATCATCAGGTGAATGCGAACACCGGGGAGCTGTTTTTT.

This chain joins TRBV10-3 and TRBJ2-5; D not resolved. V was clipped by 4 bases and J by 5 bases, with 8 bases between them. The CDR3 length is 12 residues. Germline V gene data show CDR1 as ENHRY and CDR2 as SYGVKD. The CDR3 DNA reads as TGTGCCATCAGTGCCCTGAGGGAGACCCAGTACTTC. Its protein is CAISALRETQYF.

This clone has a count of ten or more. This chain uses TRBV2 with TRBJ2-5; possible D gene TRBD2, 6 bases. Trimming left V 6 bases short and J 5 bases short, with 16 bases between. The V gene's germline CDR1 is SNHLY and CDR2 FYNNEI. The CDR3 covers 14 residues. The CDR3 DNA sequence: TGTGCCAGCAGAAGGCGGGACTCTTGGGAGACCCAGTACTTC. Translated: CASRRRDSWETQYF.

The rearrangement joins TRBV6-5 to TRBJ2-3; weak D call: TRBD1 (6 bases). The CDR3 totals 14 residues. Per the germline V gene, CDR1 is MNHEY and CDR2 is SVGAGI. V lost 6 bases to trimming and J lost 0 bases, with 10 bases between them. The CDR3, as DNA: TGTGCCAGCAGCACAGGGTGGAGCACAGATACGCAGTATTTT. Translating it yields CASSTGWSTDTQYF.

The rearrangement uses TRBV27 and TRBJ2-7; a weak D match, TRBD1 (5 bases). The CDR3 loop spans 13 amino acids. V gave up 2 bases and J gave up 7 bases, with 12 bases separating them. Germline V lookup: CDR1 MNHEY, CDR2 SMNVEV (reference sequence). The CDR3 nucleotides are TGTGCCAGCAGTTTAAACAGGATGGGAGAGCAGTACTTC. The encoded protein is CASSLNRMGEQYF.